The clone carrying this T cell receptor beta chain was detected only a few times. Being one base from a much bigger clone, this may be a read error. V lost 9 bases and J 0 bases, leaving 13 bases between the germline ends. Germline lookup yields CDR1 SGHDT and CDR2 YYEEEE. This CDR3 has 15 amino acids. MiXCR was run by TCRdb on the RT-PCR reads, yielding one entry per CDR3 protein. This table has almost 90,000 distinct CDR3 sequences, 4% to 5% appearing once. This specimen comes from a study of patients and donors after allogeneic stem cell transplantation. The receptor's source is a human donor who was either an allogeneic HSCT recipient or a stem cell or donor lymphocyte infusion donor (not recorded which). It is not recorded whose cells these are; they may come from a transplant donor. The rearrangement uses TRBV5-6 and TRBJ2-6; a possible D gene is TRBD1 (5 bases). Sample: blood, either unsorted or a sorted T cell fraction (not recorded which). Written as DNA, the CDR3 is TGTGCCAACTCCCTGGGGCGCTCTGGGGCCAACGTCCTGACTTTC. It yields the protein CANSLGRSGANVLTF.